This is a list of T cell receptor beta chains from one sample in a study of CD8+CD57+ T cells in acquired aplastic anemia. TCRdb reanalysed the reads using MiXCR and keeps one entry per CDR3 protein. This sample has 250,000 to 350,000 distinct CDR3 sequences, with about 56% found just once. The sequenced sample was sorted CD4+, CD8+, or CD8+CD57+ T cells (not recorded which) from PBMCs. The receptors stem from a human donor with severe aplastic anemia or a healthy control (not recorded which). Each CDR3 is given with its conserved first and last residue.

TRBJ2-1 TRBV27 CASSLFRGGVQFF
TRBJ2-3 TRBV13 CASSLAAGGDTQYF
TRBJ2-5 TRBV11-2 CASNPKGRSQETQYF
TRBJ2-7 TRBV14 CASSQVAGIYEQYF
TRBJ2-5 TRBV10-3 CAIAEGVAQETQYF
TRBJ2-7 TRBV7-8 CASSPGQLRDEQYF
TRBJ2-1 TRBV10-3 CAIGDDRWVDNEQFF
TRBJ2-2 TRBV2 CAQAESPGELFF
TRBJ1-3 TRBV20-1 CSARVVVGNTIYF
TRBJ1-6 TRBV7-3 CASTRGGEDSPLHF
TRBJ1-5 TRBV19 CASSRGRPSNQPQHF
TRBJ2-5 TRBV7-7 CASSRSGEGETQYF
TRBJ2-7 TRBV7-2 CASSGRGSGGYEQYF
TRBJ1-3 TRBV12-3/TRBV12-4 CASSFFGSSGNTIYF
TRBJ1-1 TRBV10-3 CAISLQGDEAFF
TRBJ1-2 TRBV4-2 CASSKDWPVANYGYTF
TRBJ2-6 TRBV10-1 CASSEWDSGANVLTF
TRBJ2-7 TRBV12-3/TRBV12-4 CASSKGTGNSYEQYF
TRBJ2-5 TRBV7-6 CASSLGGRDQETQYF
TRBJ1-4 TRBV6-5 CASSYGLIRGEKLFF
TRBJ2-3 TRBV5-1 CATRRGYTDTQYF
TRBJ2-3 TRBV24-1 CATSGPPQGADTQYF
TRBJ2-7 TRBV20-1 CSARGRGRSYEQYF
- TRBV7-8 CASRPGVAGEQFF
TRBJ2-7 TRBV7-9 CASSSQGAGGPF
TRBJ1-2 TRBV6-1 CASSERRVGYTF
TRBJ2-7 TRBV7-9 CASSPGGTNEQYF
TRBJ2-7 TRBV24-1 CATRQGAEQYF
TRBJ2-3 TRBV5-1 CASSLGARTGTQYF
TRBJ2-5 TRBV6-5 CASTAQGMGETQYF
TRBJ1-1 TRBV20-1 CSARSGTGNANTEAFF
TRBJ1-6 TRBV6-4 CASRATLNSPLHF
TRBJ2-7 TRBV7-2 CASSQAVRGVNEQYF
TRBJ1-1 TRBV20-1 CSANPGQANTEAFF
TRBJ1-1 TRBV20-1 CSARVGDTEAFF
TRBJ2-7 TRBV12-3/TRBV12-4 CASSVAGGYEQYF
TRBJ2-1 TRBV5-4 CASSWTGTSGGANEQFF
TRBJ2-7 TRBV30 CAWKHTIGLAGFNEQYF
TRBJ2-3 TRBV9 CASSPRLAGGTRTDTQYF
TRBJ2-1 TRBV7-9 CASSWRGSWSYNEQFF
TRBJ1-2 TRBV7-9 CASSLGDRGADGYTF
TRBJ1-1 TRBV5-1 CASSPIGGETEAFF
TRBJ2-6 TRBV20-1 CSATISGRKRGNVLTF
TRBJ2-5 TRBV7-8 CASSSRLAGVQETQYF
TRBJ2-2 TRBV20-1 CSSPMRTSNTGELFF